This is a list of T cell receptor beta chains from one sample in a study of blood T cell repertoires in COVID-19. The method was immunoSEQ multiplex PCR; TCRdb's version includes in-frame clones alone and lacks a portion of them. The table lists about 180,000 clones, 89% of them singletons. Sequencing input: peripheral blood. These TCRs come from a man younger than 35 who had recovered from COVID-19. CDR3s include the opening cysteine and the closing phenylalanine or tryptophan. A D gene is named only where the DNA matches it firmly. Some rows mark clone size as missing; the rest say once, few, many or name a class of expanded clone.

j_call | v_call | cdr3_length | d_call | clone_size | cdr3_aa | cdr3_nt
TRBJ2-4 | TRBV19 | 16 | . | . | CASSMAPGNGGNIQYF | TGTGCCAGTAGTATGGCTCCAGGCAACGGGGGAAACATTCAGTACTTC
TRBJ2-2 | TRBV7-6 | 16 | TRBD1 | . | CASSLGTGPNTGELFF | TGTGCCAGCAGCTTAGGGACAGGGCCGAACACCGGGGAGCTGTTTTTT
TRBJ1-5 | TRBV5-6 | 14 | . | . | CASSLTGNNQPQHF | TGTGCCAGCAGCTTGACAGGGAACAATCAGCCCCAGCATTTT
TRBJ1-1 | TRBV28 | 15 | TRBD1 | . | CASSPGGEGNTEAFF | TGTGCCAGCAGCCCAGGGGGCGAGGGGAACACTGAAGCTTTCTTT
TRBJ2-1 | TRBV11-2 | 14 | . | . | CASSISRTTDEQFF | TGTGCCAGCAGCATAAGTAGGACTACCGATGAGCAGTTCTTC
TRBJ1-1 | TRBV19 | 13 | . | . | CASSIGGNTEAFF | TGTGCCAGTAGTATCGGGGGAAACACTGAAGCTTTCTTT
TRBJ2-1 | TRBV4-3 | 12 | TRBD2 | . | CASSQDREVPFF | TGCGCCAGCAGCCAAGATCGGGAGGTCCCCTTCTTC
TRBJ1-5 | TRBV7-6 | 16 | TRBD1 | . | CASTLGPDRVDQPQHF | TGTGCCAGCACCCTAGGCCCGGACAGGGTCGATCAGCCCCAGCATTTT
TRBJ2-2 | TRBV6-2/TRBV6-3 | 16 | TRBD2 | . | CASSYASGRASGELFF | TGTGCCAGCAGTTACGCCAGCGGGAGGGCGTCCGGGGAGCTGTTTTTT
TRBJ2-2 | TRBV15 | 15 | . | . | CATSRDARTAGELFF | TGTGCCACCAGCAGAGACGCTAGGACTGCCGGGGAGCTGTTTTTT
TRBJ1-2 | TRBV6-5 | 16 | . | . | CASSSIYGGRNYGYTF | TGTGCCAGCAGTTCTATCTACGGAGGCAGAAACTATGGCTACACCTTC
TRBJ2-2 | TRBV5-4 | 12 | . | . | CASSRNTGELFF | TGTGCCAGCAGCCGGAACACCGGGGAGCTGTTTTTT
TRBJ2-3 | TRBV7-8 | 12 | . | . | CASSRATDTQYF | TGTGCCAGCAGCCGGGCCACAGATACGCAGTATTTT
TRBJ2-3 | TRBV6-5 | 14 | TRBD1 | . | CASSSRQGTDTQYF | TGTGCCAGCAGTTCACGACAGGGGACAGATACGCAGTATTTT
TRBJ2-7 | TRBV29-1 | 12 | . | . | CSTVQSGDEQYF | TGCAGCACTGTACAATCGGGGGACGAGCAGTACTTC
TRBJ1-2 | TRBV27 | 14 | TRBD1 | . | CASSTSSGGGGYTF | TGTGCCAGCAGTACTAGTTCAGGGGGCGGCGGCTACACCTTC
TRBJ2-7 | TRBV5-6 | 17 | TRBD1 | . | CASTSLNRGQGTYEQYF | TGTGCCAGCACCTCCCTTAACCGGGGACAGGGAACCTACGAGCAGTACTTC
TRBJ1-1 | TRBV25-1 | 13 | . | . | CASSEFGRVEAFF | TGTGCCAGCAGTGAATTCGGTCGCGTCGAAGCTTTCTTT
TRBJ2-3 | TRBV4-1 | 15 | TRBD2 | once | CASSQESGMGDTQYF | TGCGCCAGCAGCCAAGAAAGCGGGATGGGAGATACGCAGTATTTT
TRBJ2-2 | TRBV19 | 17 | TRBD2 | . | CATQSGRLAGGVGELFF | TGTGCCACTCAGAGTGGGCGACTAGCGGGAGGAGTCGGGGAGCTGTTTTTT
TRBJ2-5 | TRBV27 | 12 | TRBD1 | . | CASSFRGETQYF | TGTGCCAGCAGTTTCAGGGGGGAGACCCAGTACTTC
TRBJ2-3 | TRBV29-1 | 14 | TRBD2 | . | CSVGGSGSADTQYF | TGCAGCGTTGGGGGGAGCGGGAGCGCCGATACGCAGTATTTT
TRBJ2-7 | TRBV9 | 14 | TRBD2 | . | CASSPRTSGYEQYF | TGTGCCAGCAGCCCCCGGACTAGCGGATACGAGCAGTACTTC
TRBJ1-1 | TRBV6-4 | 15 | TRBD1 | . | CASSRTGGLSTEAFF | TGTGCCAGCAGTCGGACAGGGGGCTTGAGCACTGAAGCTTTCTTT
TRBJ1-2 | TRBV3-1/TRBV3-2 | 12 | . | . | CASSAGDYGYTF | TGTGCCAGCAGCGCAGGGGACTATGGCTACACCTTC
TRBJ2-1 | TRBV29-1 | 15 | TRBD2 | . | CSVPLTSGRDNEQFF | TGCAGCGTTCCCCTGACTAGCGGGAGAGACAATGAGCAGTTCTTC
TRBJ2-5 | TRBV7-2 | 15 | . | few | CASSLPRQGRETQYF | TGTGCCAGCAGCTTGCCGAGGCAGGGGAGAGAGACCCAGTACTTC
TRBJ2-3 | TRBV11-2 | 15 | . | . | CASSSTHTGTDTQYF | TGTGCCAGCAGCTCTACCCATACCGGCACAGATACGCAGTATTTT
TRBJ2-7 | TRBV18 | 14 | TRBD1 | . | CASSPPGTGYEQYF | TGTGCCAGCTCACCACCGGGGACAGGATACGAGCAGTACTTC
TRBJ2-3 | TRBV7-2 | 14 | . | once | CASSTSSSVDTQYF | TGTGCCAGCAGCACCAGCTCTAGCGTAGATACGCAGTATTTT
TRBJ2-6 | TRBV6-2/TRBV6-3 | 17 | . | . | CASSSHTGTSGANVLTF | TGTGCCAGCAGCTCTCACACAGGGACCTCTGGGGCCAACGTCCTGACTTTC
TRBJ1-2 | TRBV6-1 | 15 | . | . | CASSDEWGRDHGYTF | TGTGCCAGCAGTGATGAGTGGGGGCGCGATCATGGCTACACCTTC
TRBJ1-5 | TRBV19 | 14 | . | . | CASSISGPNQPQHF | TGTGCCAGTAGTATCTCAGGCCCCAATCAGCCCCAGCATTTT
TRBJ1-1 | TRBV13 | 19 | . | . | CASSQDGRPGRRGVSEAFF | TGTGCCAGCAGCCAAGACGGACGCCCCGGCCGGCGGGGGGTGTCCGAAGCTTTCTTT
TRBJ2-5 | TRBV4-3 | 14 | . | once | CASSRTRGTETQYF | TGCGCCAGCAGCCGAACCAGGGGAACCGAGACCCAGTACTTC
TRBJ2-7 | TRBV19 | 14 | TRBD2 | . | CASSPGLASYEQYF | TGTGCCAGTAGCCCGGGACTAGCGAGCTACGAGCAGTACTTC
TRBJ2-1 | TRBV11-3 | 16 | . | once | CASSPHSGFTRLEQFF | TGTGCCAGCAGCCCGCATTCAGGGTTTACCCGCCTTGAGCAGTTCTTC
TRBJ2-3 | TRBV6-5 | 15 | TRBD2 | . | CASPGLAGPTDTQYF | TGTGCCAGCCCGGGACTAGCGGGCCCCACAGATACGCAGTATTTT
TRBJ2-7 | TRBV4-1 | 16 | TRBD1 | once | CASSQHLTGATYEQYF | TGCGCCAGCAGCCAACACCTGACAGGGGCCACCTACGAGCAGTACTTC
TRBJ2-2 | TRBV19 | 14 | . | few | CASSPSELGGELFF | TGTGCCAGTAGTCCCTCCGAGCTCGGCGGGGAGCTGTTTTTT
TRBJ2-1 | TRBV5-5 | 13 | . | once | CASSFQGGNEQFF | TGTGCCAGCAGCTTTCAAGGGGGCAATGAGCAGTTCTTC
TRBJ1-6 | TRBV28 | 14 | TRBD1 | . | CASRLSGTGTPLHF | TGTGCCAGCAGGCTCAGCGGGACAGGGACACCCCTCCACTTT
TRBJ2-3 | TRBV6-5 | 13 | . | . | CASSRGSTDTQYF | TGTGCCAGCAGTAGGGGTTCCACAGATACGCAGTATTTT
TRBJ2-4 | TRBV19 | 21 | TRBD2 | . | CASSSLPPTSGRIGAKNIQYF | TGTGCCAGTAGTTCCCTCCCTCCGACTAGCGGGAGGATTGGGGCCAAAAACATTCAGTACTTC
TRBJ1-1 | TRBV6-2/TRBV6-3 | 14 | . | . | CASSYSAGRTEAFF | TGTGCCAGCAGTTACTCGGCGGGGCGCACTGAAGCTTTCTTT
TRBJ2-7 | TRBV3-1/TRBV3-2 | 15 | TRBD2 | . | CASSQGYREVNEQYF | TGTGCCAGCAGCCAAGGGTATCGGGAGGTCAACGAGCAGTACTTC
TRBJ1-2 | TRBV29-1 | 16 | . | . | CSVTNPSRTSNYGYTF | TGCAGCGTTACTAATCCTAGCCGTACTTCTAACTATGGCTACACCTTC
TRBJ2-1 | TRBV6-2/TRBV6-3 | 15 | TRBD2 | . | CASSYLSGGVGEQFF | TGTGCCAGCAGTTACTTGTCGGGAGGCGTCGGTGAGCAGTTCTTC
TRBJ2-7 | TRBV4-3 | 16 | TRBD2 | . | CASSPRLAGNSYEQYF | TGCGCCAGCAGCCCTAGGCTAGCGGGAAACTCCTACGAGCAGTACTTC
TRBJ1-5 | TRBV7-3 | 17 | TRBD1 | once | CASSLWVGTGQNQPQHF | TGTGCCAGCAGCTTATGGGTAGGGACAGGGCAGAATCAGCCCCAGCATTTT
TRBJ2-7 | TRBV5-4 | 14 | . | . | CASSFQGSSYEQYF | TGTGCCAGCAGCTTTCAGGGGTCAAGCTACGAGCAGTACTTC
TRBJ2-3 | TRBV18 | 14 | TRBD1 | . | CASSPRQGVDTQYF | TGTGCCAGCTCACCAAGGCAGGGGGTGGATACGCAGTATTTT
TRBJ2-5 | TRBV19 | 15 | TRBD1 | . | CASSMSGTAQETQYF | TGTGCCAGTAGTATGTCAGGGACAGCCCAAGAGACCCAGTACTTC
TRBJ1-3 | TRBV2 | 14 | . | . | CASSPEEGGGTIYF | TGTGCCAGCAGTCCAGAAGAGGGCGGAGGCACCATATATTTT
TRBJ2-5 | TRBV5-1 | 14 | . | . | CASSPSGGIETQYF | TGCGCCAGCAGCCCTTCGGGGGGCATAGAGACCCAGTACTTC
TRBJ2-2 | TRBV19 | 16 | TRBD2 | . | CASSPRLAANTGELFF | TGTGCCAGTAGTCCCCGACTAGCGGCGAACACCGGGGAGCTGTTTTTT
TRBJ1-2 | TRBV30 | 13 | TRBD1 | once | CAWGQGEWYGYTF | TGTGCCTGGGGACAGGGGGAATGGTATGGCTACACCTTC